The next 9 T cell receptor beta chains were all read from a single sample in a study of Graves' ophthalmopathy and Graves' hyperthyroidism. The TCR beta CDR3 regions underwent amplification from RNA transcripts. HTBI primers primed a first-round RT-PCR, and a second-round multiplex PCR followed. TCRdb reanalysed the multiplex PCR reads using MiXCR and keeps one entry per CDR3 protein. The sample lists a few hundred thousand distinct CDR3 sequences; 15% to 20% were seen once. Sequencing was done on a sample of peripheral blood. All receptors derive from an adult man with Graves' ophthalmopathy.

This clonotype was seen ten or more times. The chain has TRBV30 and TRBJ1-5; the match to TRBD1 covers 8 bases. Germline assignment: CDR1 GTSNPN and CDR2 SVGIG (reference sequence). This CDR3 is built from 16 residues. V dropped 5 bases and J dropped 4; count of bases not matched to a gene: 13. CDR3 protein: CAWHQPGQGLNQPQHF. The CDR3 bases are TGTGCCTGGCACCAACCTGGACAGGGTCTAAATCAGCCCCAGCATTTT.

This rearrangement joins TRBV27 to TRBJ1-2; D is unresolved. The V end was cut by 3 bases, the J end by 0 bases, with 11 bases between. This CDR3 region has 15 residues. Germline V gene sequence: CDR1 MNHEY, CDR2 SMNVEV (reference sequence). For the CDR3, the DNA is TGTGCCAGCAGTTTCAACGGGCTTACTAACTATGGCTACACCTTC. This encodes CASSFNGLTNYGYTF.

The table lists this clonotype with many counts. The CDR3, as DNA: TGTGCCAGCAGCCAAGATTTGACTAGCGGGTCCTACGAGCAGTACTTC. This sequence encodes CASSQDLTSGSYEQYF. This chain joins TRBV3-1 and TRBJ2-7, with 10 bases fitting TRBD2. The CDR3 contains 16 residues. CDR1 LGHDT and CDR2 YNNKEL come from the germline V gene (reference sequence). V dropped 0 bases and J dropped 1; count of bases not matched to a gene: 3.

A note on this clonotype: A much bigger clone sits one base away, suggesting this may be a read error. The chain employs TRBV2 and TRBJ2-3, with 7 bases identical to TRBD1. The CDR3 has 15 amino acids. Losses at the gene ends were 5 bases for V and 4 bases for J; bases not matched to a gene: 9. Germline values: CDR1 SNHLY, CDR2 FYNNEI. CDR3 loop: CASSIRQGISDTQYF. The CDR3 DNA sequence: TGTGCCAGCAGTATCCGACAGGGTATCTCAGATACGCAGTATTTT.

In this sample, this clonotype turned up many times. V gene TRBV29-1 combines with J gene TRBJ2-3; TRBD2 might be the D (5 bases). V was trimmed by 4 bases and J by 3 bases, leaving 8 bases between them. The CDR3 extends over 12 amino acids. Germline assignment: CDR1 SQVTM and CDR2 ANQGSEA. CDR3 sequence (DNA): TGCAGCGTTGTAGCGAGGACAGATACGCAGTATTTT. Its protein is CSVVARTDTQYF.

This clonotype was counted only a few times. The chain is built from TRBV6-2 or TRBV6-3 and TRBJ1-2; 11 nucleotides align to TRBD1. Germline CDR1 and CDR2: MNHEY and SVGEGT. J was trimmed by 7 bases and V by 3 bases; bases with no gene match: 10. This CDR3 is 16 amino acids long. This CDR3 is CASSYYPGQGGRGYTF. The CDR3 bases are TGTGCCAGCAGTTATTACCCGGGACAGGGGGGCCGTGGCTACACCTTC.

This clonotype was counted many times. V is TRBV7-2 and J is TRBJ2-6; TRBD1 is a possible D gene (6 bases). This CDR3 has 15 amino acids. The germline V and J ends were trimmed by 3 bases and 1 base, with 7 bases remaining between them. Germline CDR1 SGHTA, CDR2 FQGNSA. The chain's CDR3 is CASSLDSSGANVLTF. As DNA, the CDR3 is TGTGCCAGCAGCTTGGACAGTTCTGGGGCCAACGTCCTGACTTTC.

This clonotype was counted many times. The chain combines TRBV9 with TRBJ2-2; D may be TRBD2 (6 bases). CDR1 is SGDLS and CDR2 is YYNGEE in the germline V gene. The CDR3 is made up of 15 amino acids. Trimming took 0 bases from V and 3 from J, leaving 9 bases between them. The CDR3 nucleotides are TGTGCCAGCAGCGTAGACGGGAGCGACACCGGGGAGCTGTTTTTT. This codes for CASSVDGSDTGELFF.

The chain joins TRBV2 to TRBJ1-1, with D unresolved. In germline, CDR1 is SNHLY, CDR2 FYNNEI. Trimming took off 4 bases at V and 5 bases at J, with 20 bases between the two ends. CDR3 size: 16 residues. CDR3 in amino acids: CASSARDVTRRTEAFF. The CDR3 DNA reads as TGTGCCAGCAGTGCACGAGATGTGACCCGGAGGACTGAAGCTTTCTTT. The whole variable domain, remainder taken from reference TRBV2 and TRBJ1-1, is EPEVTQTPSHQVTQMGQEVILRCVPISNHLYFYWYRQILGQKVEFLVSFYNNEISEKSEIFDDQFSVERPDGSNFTLKIRSTKLEDSAMYFCASSARDVTRRTEAFFGQGTRLTVV.